This TCR beta chain emerged from a study of brain T cells in children with intractable seizures. The data were produced by immunoSEQ multiplex PCR, yet TCRdb's version contains in-frame clones alone and is incomplete. The sample yields roughly 80,000 clones, roughly 89% seen once. V was pared by 5 bases and J by 2 bases, with 6 bases between. Germline values: CDR1 SNHLY, CDR2 FYNNEI. This CDR3 comprises 12 residues. Surgery cases with the highest brain T cell transcript signatures were chosen for sequencing. At least one anti-epileptic drug was given before surgery. The clonotype was recovered from a girl aged 2 to 9 with Rasmussen encephalitis and intractable seizures. The rearrangement links TRBV2 to TRBJ1-2; tentative D call: TRBD1 (5 bases). The sample here was peripheral blood, taken at surgery. Written as DNA, the CDR3 is TGTGCCAGCAGTTCAGGGAACTATGGCTACACCTTC. This sequence encodes CASSSGNYGYTF. The variable domain in full, with the rest retrieved from reference TRBV2 and TRBJ1-2, is EPEVTQTPSHQVTQMGQEVILRCVPISNHLYFYWYRQILGQKVEFLVSFYNNEISEKSEIFDDQFSVERPDGSNFTLKIRSTKLEDSAMYFCASSSGNYGYTFGSGTRLTVV.